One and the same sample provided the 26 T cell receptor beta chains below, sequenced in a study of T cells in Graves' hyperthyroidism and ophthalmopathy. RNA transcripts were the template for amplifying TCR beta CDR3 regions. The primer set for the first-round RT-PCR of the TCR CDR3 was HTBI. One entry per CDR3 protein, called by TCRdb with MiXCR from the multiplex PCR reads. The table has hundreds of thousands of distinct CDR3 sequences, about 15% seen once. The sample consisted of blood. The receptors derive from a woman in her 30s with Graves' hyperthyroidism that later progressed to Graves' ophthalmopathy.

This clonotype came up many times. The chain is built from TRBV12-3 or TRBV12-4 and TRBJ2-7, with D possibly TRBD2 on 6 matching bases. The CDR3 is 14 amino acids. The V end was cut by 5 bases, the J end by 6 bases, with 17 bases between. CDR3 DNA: TGTGCCAGCAGTCCCGGGACTTGGGTCGGCGAGCAGTACTTC. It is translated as CASSPGTWVGEQYF.

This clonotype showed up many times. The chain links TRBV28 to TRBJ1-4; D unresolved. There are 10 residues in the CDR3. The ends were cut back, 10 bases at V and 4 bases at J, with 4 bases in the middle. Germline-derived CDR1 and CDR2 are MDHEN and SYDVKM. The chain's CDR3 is CATGNEKLFF. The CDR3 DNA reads TGTGCCACTGGTAATGAAAAACTGTTTTTT.

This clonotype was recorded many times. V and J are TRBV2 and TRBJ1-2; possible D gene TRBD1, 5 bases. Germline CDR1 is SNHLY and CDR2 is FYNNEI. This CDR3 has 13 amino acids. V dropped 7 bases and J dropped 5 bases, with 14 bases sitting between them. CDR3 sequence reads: CASIGTLWYGYTF. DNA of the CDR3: TGTGCCAGCATTGGGACCCTTTGGTATGGCTACACCTTC.

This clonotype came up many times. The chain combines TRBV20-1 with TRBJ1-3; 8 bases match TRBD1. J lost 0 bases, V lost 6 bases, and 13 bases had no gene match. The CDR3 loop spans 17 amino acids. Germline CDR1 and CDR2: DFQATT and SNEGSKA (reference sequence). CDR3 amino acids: CSATSVGQGASGNTIYF. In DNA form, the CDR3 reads TGCAGTGCCACAAGCGTGGGGCAGGGGGCCTCTGGAAACACCATATATTTT.

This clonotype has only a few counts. The CDR3 DNA reads TGTGCCAGTAGTGCCTTACTCACAGATACGCAGTATTTT. Its translation is CASSALLTDTQYF. The chain recombines TRBV19 with TRBJ2-3, with D uncertain. Germline CDR1 is LNHDA and CDR2 is SQIVND (reference sequence). CDR3 length equals 13 residues. V lost 5 bases to trimming and J lost 2 bases, with 8 bases between them.

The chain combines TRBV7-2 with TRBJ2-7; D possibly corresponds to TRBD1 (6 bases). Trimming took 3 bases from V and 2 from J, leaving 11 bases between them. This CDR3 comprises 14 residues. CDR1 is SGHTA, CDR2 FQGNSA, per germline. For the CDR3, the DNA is TGTGCCAGCAGCTTCAGGGGAGCGGCCTACGAGCAGTACTTC. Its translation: CASSFRGAAYEQYF.

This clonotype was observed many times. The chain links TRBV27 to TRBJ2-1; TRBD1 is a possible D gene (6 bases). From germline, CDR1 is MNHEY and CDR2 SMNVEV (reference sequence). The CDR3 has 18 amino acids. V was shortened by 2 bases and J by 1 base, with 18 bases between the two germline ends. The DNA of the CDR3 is TGTGCCAGCAGTTTAGAGGGGCTGAAAACAGGGTCCTACAATGAGCAGTTCTTC. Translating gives CASSLEGLKTGSYNEQFF.

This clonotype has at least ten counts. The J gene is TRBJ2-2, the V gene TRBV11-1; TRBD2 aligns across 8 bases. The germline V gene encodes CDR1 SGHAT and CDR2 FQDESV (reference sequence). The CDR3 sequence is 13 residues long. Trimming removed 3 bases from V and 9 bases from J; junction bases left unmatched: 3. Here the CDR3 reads CASSFSGVRELFF. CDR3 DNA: TGTGCCAGCAGCTTTAGCGGGGTCCGGGAGCTGTTTTTT.

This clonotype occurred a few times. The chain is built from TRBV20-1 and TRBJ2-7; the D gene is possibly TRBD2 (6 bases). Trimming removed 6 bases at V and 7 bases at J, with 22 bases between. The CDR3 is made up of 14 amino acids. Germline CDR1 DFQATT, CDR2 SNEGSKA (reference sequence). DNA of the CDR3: TGCAGTGCCAGCCGCGGGAACTACCCGGGGGAGCAGTACTTC. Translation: CSASRGNYPGEQYF.

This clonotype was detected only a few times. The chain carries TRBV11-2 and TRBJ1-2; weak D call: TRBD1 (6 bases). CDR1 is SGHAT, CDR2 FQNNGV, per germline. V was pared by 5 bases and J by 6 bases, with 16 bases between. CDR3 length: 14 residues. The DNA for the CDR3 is TGTGCCAGCAGCCCCTCTTACAGGGCCGATGGCTACACCTTC. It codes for CASSPSYRADGYTF.

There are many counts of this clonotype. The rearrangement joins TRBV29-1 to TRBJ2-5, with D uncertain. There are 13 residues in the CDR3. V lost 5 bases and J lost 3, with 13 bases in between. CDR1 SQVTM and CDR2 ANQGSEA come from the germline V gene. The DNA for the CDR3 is TGCAGCGTTAGAATGGGTCGGGAAGAGACCCAGTACTTC. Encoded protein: CSVRMGREETQYF. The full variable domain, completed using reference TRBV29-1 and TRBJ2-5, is SAVISQKPSRDICQRGTSLTIQCQVDSQVTMMFWYRQQPGQSLTLIATANQGSEATYESGFVIDKFPISRPNLTFSTLTVSNMSPEDSSIYLCSVRMGREETQYFGPGTRLLVL.

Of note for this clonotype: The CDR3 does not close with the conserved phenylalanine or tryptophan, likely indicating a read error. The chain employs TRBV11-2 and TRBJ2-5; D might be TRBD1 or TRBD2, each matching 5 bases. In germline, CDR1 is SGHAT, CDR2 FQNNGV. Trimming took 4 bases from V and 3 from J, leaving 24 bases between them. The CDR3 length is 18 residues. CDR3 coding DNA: TGTGCCAGCAGCTACCCCGGGACGGCCGTTGAACCCGAAGAGACCCAGTACTCC. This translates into CASSYPGTAVEPEETQYS.

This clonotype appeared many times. This chain's CDR3 is CASSPGITNQPQHF. The CDR3 nucleotides read TGTGCCAGCTCACCAGGGATAACAAATCAGCCCCAGCATTTT. The chain recombines TRBV18 with TRBJ1-5; D is unresolved. The CDR3 is 14 amino acids. In germline, CDR1 is KGHSH, CDR2 LQKENI. Between the trimmed V and J ends, which lost 2 bases and 4 bases, there was a span of 9 bases.

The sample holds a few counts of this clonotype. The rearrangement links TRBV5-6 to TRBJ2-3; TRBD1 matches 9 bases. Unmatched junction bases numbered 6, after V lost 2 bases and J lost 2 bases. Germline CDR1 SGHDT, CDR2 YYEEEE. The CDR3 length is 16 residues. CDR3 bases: TGTGCCAGCAGCTTCCCACAGGGGGCCCTCACAGATACGCAGTATTTT. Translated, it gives CASSFPQGALTDTQYF. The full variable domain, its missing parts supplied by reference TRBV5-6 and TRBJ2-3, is DAGVTQSPTHLIKTRGQQVTLRCSPKSGHDTVSWYQQALGQGPQFIFQYYEEEERQRGNFPDRFSGHQFPNYSSELNVNALLLGDSALYLCASSFPQGALTDTQYFGPGTRLTVL.

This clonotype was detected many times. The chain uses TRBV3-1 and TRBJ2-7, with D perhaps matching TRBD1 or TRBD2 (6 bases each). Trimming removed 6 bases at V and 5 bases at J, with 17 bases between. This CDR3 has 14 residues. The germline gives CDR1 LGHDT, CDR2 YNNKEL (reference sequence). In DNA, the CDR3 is TGTGCCAGCAGGGGGGGCTCCCTGGTCCACGAGCAGTACTTC. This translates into CASRGGSLVHEQYF.

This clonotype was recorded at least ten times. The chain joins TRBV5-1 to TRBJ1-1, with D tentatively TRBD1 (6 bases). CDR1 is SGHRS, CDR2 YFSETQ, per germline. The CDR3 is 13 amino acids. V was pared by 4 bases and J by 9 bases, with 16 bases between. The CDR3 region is CASSLSLQGKAFF. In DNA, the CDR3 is TGCGCCAGCAGCCTGAGCCTACAGGGAAAAGCTTTCTTT.

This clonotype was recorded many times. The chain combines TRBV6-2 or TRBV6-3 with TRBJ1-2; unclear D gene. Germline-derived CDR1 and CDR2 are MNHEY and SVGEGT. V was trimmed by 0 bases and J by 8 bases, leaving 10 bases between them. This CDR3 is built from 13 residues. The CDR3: CASSYSASSGYTF. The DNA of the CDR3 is TGTGCCAGCAGTTACTCGGCGTCTTCGGGCTACACCTTC.

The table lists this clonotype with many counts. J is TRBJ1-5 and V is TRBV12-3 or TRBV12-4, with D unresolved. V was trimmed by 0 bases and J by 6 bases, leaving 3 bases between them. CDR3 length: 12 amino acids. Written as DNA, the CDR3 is TGTGCCAGCAGTTTAGCGGTTCAGCCCCAGCATTTT. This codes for CASSLAVQPQHF.

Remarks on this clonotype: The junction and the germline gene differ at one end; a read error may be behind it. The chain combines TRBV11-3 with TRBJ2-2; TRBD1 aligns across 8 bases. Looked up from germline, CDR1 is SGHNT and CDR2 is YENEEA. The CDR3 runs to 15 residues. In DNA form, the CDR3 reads TGTGCCAGCAGCTTACAGGGGGCGCTGACCGGGAAGCTGTTTTTT. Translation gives CASSLQGALTGKLFF.

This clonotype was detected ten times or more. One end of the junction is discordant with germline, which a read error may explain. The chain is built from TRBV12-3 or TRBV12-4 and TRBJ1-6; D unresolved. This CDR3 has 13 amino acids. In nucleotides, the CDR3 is TGTGCCAGCAGTCCCGCGAGGAGGGAACCCCCCGACTTT. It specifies CASSPARREPPDF.

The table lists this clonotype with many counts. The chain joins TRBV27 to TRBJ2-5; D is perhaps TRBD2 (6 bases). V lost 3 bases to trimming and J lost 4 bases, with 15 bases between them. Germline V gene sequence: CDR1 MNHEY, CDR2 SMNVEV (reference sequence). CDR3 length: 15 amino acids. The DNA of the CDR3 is TGTGCCAGCAGTTTTGGGGGGACGCGGGGAGAGACCCAGTACTTC. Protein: CASSFGGTRGETQYF.

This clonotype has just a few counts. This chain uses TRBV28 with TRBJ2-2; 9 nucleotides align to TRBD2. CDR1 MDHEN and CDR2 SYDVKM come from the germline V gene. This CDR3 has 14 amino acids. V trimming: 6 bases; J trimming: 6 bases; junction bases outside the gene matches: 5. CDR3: CASRAGGPAGELFF. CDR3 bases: TGTGCCAGCAGGGCGGGAGGGCCGGCCGGGGAGCTGTTTTTT.

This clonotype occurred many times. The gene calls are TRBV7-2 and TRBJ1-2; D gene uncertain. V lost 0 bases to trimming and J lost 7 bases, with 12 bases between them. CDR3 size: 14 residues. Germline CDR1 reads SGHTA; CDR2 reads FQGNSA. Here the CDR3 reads CASSLATAFSGYTF. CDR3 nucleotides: TGTGCCAGCAGCTTAGCCACAGCATTTAGTGGCTACACCTTC.

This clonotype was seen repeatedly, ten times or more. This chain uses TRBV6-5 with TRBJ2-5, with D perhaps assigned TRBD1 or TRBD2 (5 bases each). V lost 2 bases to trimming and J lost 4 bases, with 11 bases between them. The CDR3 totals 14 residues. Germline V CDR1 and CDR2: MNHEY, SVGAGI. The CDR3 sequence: CASSYPGTLETQYF. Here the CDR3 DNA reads TGTGCCAGCAGTTACCCAGGGACCTTAGAGACCCAGTACTTC.

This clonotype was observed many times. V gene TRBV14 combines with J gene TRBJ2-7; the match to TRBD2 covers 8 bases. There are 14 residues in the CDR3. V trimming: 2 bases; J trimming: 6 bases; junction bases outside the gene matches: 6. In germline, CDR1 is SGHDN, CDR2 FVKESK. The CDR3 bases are TGTGCCAGCAGCCAACAGCGGGAGATTTGCGAGCAGTACTTC. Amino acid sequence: CASSQQREICEQYF. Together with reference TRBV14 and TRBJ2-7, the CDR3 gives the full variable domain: EAGVTQFPSHSVIEKGQTVTLRCDPISGHDNLYWYRRVMGKEIKFLLHFVKESKQDESGMPNNRFLAERTGGTYSTLKVQPAELEDSGVYFCASSQQREICEQYFGPGTRLTVT.

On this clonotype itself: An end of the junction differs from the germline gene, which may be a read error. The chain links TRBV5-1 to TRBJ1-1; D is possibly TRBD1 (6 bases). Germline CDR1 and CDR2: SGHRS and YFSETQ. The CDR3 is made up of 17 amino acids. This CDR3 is CASSQDLASTGGTEAFF. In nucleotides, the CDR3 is TGTGCCAGCAGCCAAGATCTCGCCTCGACAGGAGGGACTGAAGCTTTCTTT.